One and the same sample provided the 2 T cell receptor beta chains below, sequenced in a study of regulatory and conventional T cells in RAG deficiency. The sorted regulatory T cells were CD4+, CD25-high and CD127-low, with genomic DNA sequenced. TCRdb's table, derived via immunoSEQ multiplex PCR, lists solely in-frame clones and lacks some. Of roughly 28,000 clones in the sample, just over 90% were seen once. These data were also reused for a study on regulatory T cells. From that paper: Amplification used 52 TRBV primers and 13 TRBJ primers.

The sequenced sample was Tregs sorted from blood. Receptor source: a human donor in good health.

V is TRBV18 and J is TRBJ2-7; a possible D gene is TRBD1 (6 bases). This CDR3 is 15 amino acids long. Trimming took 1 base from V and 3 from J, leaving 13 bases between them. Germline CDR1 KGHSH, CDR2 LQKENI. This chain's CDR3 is CASSPQPDRNYEQYF. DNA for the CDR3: TGTGCCAGCTCACCACAACCCGACAGGAACTACGAGCAGTACTTC.

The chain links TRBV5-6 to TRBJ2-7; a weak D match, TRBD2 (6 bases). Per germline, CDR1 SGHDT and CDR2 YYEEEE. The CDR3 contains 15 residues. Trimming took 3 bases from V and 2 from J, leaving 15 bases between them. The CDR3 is CASSWITTGAYEQYF. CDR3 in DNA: TGTGCCAGCAGCTGGATAACTACGGGGGCCTACGAGCAGTACTTC.